A selection of T cell receptor beta chains follows, all from one sample in a study of blood T cell repertoires in COVID-19. The data were produced by immunoSEQ multiplex PCR, yet TCRdb's version contains in-frame clones alone and is incomplete. The data show under 130,000 clones, about four fifths seen once. Specimen: peripheral blood. The receptors come from a man older than 75 with acute or convalescent COVID-19. CDR3s include the opening cysteine and the closing phenylalanine or tryptophan. The D gene is left open where the match is weak. The size entry is marked missing in some rows and otherwise reads once, few, many or a size class.

size,D,J,V,CDR3,DNA
few,.,TRBJ2-7,TRBV5-1,CASSFGQTYEQYF,TGCGCCAGCAGCTTCGGACAAACCTACGAGCAGTACTTC
.,.,TRBJ1-6,TRBV7-2,CASSLPRGQSPLHF,TGTGCCAGCAGCTTACCCAGGGGCCAGTCACCCCTCCACTTT
.,TRBD2,TRBJ2-2,TRBV19,CASIGLAGVTGELFF,TGTGCCAGTATAGGTCTAGCGGGAGTCACCGGGGAGCTGTTTTTT
.,.,TRBJ1-3,TRBV5-1,CASSLDGAVSGNTIYF,TGCGCCAGCAGCTTGGATGGGGCTGTCTCTGGAAACACCATATATTTT
.,TRBD2,TRBJ2-3,TRBV7-2,CASSLALAGADTQYF,TGTGCCAGCAGCTTAGCACTAGCGGGAGCAGATACGCAGTATTTT
.,.,TRBJ2-7,TRBV10-3,CAIMAGDHEQYF,TGTGCCATCATGGCAGGGGACCACGAGCAGTACTTC
.,.,TRBJ2-1,TRBV9,CASSRTSGLYNEQFF,TGTGCCAGCAGCCGCACCAGCGGCCTCTACAATGAGCAGTTCTTC
once,.,TRBJ2-7,TRBV6-2/TRBV6-3,CASSYSSYEQYF,TGTGCCAGCAGTTACTCTAGCTACGAGCAGTACTTC
once,.,TRBJ2-3,TRBV6-2/TRBV6-3,CASSPNKQAQYF,TGTGCCAGCAGCCCGAATAAGCAGGCGCAGTATTTT
.,.,TRBJ1-2,TRBV20-1,CSASGEGSYGYTF,TGCAGTGCTAGTGGGGAGGGCAGCTATGGCTACACCTTC
.,.,TRBJ2-7,TRBV19,CASSTTGPPYEQYF,TGTGCCAGTAGTACCACAGGTCCTCCCTACGAGCAGTACTTC
.,.,TRBJ2-7,TRBV28,CASSLSGIRNEQYF,TGTGCCAGCAGTTTATCGGGGATAAGAAACGAGCAGTACTTC
.,.,TRBJ2-7,TRBV28,CASSNGAYYEQYF,TGTGCCAGCAGCAATGGGGCATATTACGAGCAGTACTTC
many,TRBD2,TRBJ2-1,TRBV3-1/TRBV3-2,CASSQELAGWQNEQFF,TGTGCCAGCAGCCAAGAACTAGCGGGGTGGCAGAATGAGCAGTTCTTC
.,TRBD1,TRBJ1-2,TRBV6-5,CASSYSIGTGGGYTF,TGTGCCAGCAGTTACTCGATAGGGACAGGCGGTGGCTACACCTTC
.,TRBD1,TRBJ1-5,TRBV18,CASSLGQENQPQHF,TGTGCCAGCTCACTGGGACAGGAAAATCAGCCCCAGCATTTT